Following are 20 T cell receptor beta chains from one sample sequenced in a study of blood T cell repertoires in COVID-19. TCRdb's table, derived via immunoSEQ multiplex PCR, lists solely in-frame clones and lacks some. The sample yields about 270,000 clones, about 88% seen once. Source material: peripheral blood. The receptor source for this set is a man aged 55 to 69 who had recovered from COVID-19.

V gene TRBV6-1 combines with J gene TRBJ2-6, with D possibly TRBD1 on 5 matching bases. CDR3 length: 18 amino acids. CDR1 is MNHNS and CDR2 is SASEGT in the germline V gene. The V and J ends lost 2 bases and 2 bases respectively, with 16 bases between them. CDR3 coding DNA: TGTGCCAGCAGTGAAACCGGACAAGGAGTAGCTGGGGCCAACGTCCTGACTTTC. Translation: CASSETGQGVAGANVLTF.

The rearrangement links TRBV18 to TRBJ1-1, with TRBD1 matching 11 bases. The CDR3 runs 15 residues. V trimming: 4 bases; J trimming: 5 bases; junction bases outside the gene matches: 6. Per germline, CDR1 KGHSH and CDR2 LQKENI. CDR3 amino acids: CASSLDRGRVTEAFF. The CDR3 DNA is TGTGCCAGCTCACTGGACAGGGGGCGTGTAACTGAAGCTTTCTTT.

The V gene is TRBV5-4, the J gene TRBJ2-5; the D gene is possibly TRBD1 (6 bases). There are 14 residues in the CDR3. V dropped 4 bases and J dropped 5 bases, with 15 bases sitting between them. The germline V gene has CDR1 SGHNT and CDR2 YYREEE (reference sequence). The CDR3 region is CASSLAGVVETQYF. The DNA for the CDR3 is TGTGCCAGCAGCCTGGCAGGGGTCGTCGAGACCCAGTACTTC.

CDR3 loop: CASSVGTLGLPNTGELFF. CDR3 sequence (DNA): TGTGCCAGCAGCGTAGGTACCCTGGGACTTCCGAACACCGGGGAGCTGTTTTTT. V gene TRBV9 combines with J gene TRBJ2-2; weak D call: TRBD2 (6 bases). This CDR3 has 18 amino acids. Trimming took 0 bases from V and 0 from J, leaving 15 bases between them. Germline V gives CDR1 SGDLS, CDR2 YYNGEE. The entire variable domain, with the rest obtained from reference TRBV9 and TRBJ2-2, is as follows: DSGVTQTPKHLITATGQRVTLRCSPRSGDLSVYWYQQSLDQGLQFLIQYYNGEERAKGNILERFSAQQFPDLHSELNLSSLELGDSALYFCASSVGTLGLPNTGELFFGEGSRLTVL.

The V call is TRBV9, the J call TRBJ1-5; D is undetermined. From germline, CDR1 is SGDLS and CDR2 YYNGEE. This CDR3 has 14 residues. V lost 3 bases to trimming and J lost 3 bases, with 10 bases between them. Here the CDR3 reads CASSERGYNQPQHF. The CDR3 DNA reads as TGTGCCAGCAGCGAGCGAGGGTACAATCAGCCCCAGCATTTT.

CDR3 in DNA: TGTGCCAGCAGCCGTATCGACAAGTCCTATGGCTACACCTTC. Encoded protein: CASSRIDKSYGYTF. J is TRBJ1-2 and V is TRBV5-4; D unresolved. The ends were cut back, 4 bases at V and 4 bases at J, with 14 bases in the middle. In germline, CDR1 is SGHNT, CDR2 YYREEE (reference sequence). CDR3 size: 14 residues.

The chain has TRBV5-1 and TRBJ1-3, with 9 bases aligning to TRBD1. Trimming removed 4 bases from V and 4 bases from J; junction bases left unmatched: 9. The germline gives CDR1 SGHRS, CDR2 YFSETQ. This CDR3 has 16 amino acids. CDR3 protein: CASSGAGQGSGNTIYF. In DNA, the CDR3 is TGCGCCAGCAGCGGCGCTGGACAGGGGTCCGGAAACACCATATATTTT.

CDR3 amino acids: CASGQLEGVVKNIQYF. CDR3 nucleotide sequence: TGTGCCAGCGGCCAGTTGGAGGGAGTGGTCAAAAACATTCAGTACTTC. The chain has TRBV6-2 or TRBV6-3 and TRBJ2-4, with a weak D call TRBD2 (6 bases). The CDR3 runs to 16 residues. Trimming shortened V by 8 bases and J by 3 bases, and 20 bases separated the two germline ends. Germline V gene sequence: CDR1 MNHEY, CDR2 SVGEGT.

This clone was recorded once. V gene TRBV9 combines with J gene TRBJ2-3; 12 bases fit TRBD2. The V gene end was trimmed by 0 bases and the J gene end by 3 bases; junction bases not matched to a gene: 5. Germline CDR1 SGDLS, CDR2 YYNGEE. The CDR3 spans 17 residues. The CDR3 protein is CASSVDLAGGLTDTQYF. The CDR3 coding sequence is TGTGCCAGCAGCGTAGATCTAGCGGGGGGGCTTACAGATACGCAGTATTTT.

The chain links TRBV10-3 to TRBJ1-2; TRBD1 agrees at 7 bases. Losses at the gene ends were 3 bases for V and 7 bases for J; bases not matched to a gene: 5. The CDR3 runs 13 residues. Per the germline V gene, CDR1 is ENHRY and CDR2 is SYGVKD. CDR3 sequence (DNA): TGTGCCATCAGTGAACAGGGGAACGGTGGCTACACCTTC. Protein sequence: CAISEQGNGGYTF.

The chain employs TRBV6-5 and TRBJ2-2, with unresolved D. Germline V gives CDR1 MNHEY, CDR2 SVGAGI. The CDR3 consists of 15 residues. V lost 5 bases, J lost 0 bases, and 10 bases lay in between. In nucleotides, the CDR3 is TGTGCCAGCAGTCGAGGAAGATCGAACACCGGGGAGCTGTTTTTT. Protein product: CASSRGRSNTGELFF.

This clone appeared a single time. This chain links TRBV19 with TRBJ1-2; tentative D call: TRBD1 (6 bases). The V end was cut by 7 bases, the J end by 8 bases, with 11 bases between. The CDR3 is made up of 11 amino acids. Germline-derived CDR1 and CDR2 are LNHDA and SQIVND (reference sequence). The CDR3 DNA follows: TGTGCCAGTACAGGGGCAGGAGGCTACACCTTC. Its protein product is CASTGAGGYTF.

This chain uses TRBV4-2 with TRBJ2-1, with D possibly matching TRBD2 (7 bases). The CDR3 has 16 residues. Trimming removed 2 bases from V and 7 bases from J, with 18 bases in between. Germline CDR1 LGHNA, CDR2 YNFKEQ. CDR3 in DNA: TGTGCCAGCAGCCAAATTGGGGGGGGCTTTCGAAATGAGCAGTTCTTC. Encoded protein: CASSQIGGGFRNEQFF.

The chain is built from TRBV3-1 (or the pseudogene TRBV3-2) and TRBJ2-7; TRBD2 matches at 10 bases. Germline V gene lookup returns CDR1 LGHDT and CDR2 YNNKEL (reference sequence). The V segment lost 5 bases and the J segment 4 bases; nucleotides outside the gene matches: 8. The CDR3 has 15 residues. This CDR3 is CASSEASGGSYEQYF. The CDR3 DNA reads TGTGCCAGCAGCGAGGCTAGCGGGGGATCTTACGAGCAGTACTTC.

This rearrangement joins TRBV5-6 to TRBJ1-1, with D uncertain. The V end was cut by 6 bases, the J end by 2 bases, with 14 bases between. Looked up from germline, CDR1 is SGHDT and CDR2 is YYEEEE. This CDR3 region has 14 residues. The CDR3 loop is CASTRRFGNTEAFF. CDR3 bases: TGTGCCAGCACCCGCCGATTCGGTAACACTGAAGCTTTCTTT.

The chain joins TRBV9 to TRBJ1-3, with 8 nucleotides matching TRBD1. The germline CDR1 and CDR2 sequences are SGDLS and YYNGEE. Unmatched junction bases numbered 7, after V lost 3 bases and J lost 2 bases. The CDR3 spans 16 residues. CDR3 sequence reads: CASSGGLGQAGNTIYF. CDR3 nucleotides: TGTGCCAGCAGCGGGGGACTGGGACAGGCTGGAAACACCATATATTTT.

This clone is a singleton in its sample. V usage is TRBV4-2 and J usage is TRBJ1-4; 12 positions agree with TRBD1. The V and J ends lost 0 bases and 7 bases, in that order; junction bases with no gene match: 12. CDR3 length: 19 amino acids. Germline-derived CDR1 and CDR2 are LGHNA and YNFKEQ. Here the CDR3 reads CASSQESGDRGRVAEKLFF. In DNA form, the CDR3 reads TGTGCCAGCAGCCAAGAAAGTGGGGACAGGGGGCGAGTGGCTGAAAAACTGTTTTTT.

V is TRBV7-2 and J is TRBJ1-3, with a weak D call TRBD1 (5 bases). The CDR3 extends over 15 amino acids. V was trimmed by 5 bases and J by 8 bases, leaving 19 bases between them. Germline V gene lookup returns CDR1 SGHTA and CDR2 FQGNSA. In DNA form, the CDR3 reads TGTGCCAGCAGCCCTCAGACAGCGTCGTGGGACACCATATATTTT. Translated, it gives CASSPQTASWDTIYF.

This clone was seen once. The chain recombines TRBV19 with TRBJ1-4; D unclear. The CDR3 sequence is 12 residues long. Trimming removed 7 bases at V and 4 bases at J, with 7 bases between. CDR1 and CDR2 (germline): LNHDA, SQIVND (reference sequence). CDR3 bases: TGTGCCAGTATGGGAGATAATGAAAAACTGTTTTTT. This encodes CASMGDNEKLFF.

The CDR3 is CASSFGGSGTEAFF. The CDR3, as DNA: TGTGCCAGCAGTTTCGGGGGTTCGGGCACTGAAGCTTTCTTT. The chain joins TRBV27 to TRBJ1-1, with D possibly matching TRBD1 (5 bases). With 3 bases removed from V and 4 bases from J, the gap between germline ends came to 12 bases. The V gene's germline CDR1 is MNHEY and CDR2 SMNVEV (reference sequence). This CDR3 has 14 amino acids.